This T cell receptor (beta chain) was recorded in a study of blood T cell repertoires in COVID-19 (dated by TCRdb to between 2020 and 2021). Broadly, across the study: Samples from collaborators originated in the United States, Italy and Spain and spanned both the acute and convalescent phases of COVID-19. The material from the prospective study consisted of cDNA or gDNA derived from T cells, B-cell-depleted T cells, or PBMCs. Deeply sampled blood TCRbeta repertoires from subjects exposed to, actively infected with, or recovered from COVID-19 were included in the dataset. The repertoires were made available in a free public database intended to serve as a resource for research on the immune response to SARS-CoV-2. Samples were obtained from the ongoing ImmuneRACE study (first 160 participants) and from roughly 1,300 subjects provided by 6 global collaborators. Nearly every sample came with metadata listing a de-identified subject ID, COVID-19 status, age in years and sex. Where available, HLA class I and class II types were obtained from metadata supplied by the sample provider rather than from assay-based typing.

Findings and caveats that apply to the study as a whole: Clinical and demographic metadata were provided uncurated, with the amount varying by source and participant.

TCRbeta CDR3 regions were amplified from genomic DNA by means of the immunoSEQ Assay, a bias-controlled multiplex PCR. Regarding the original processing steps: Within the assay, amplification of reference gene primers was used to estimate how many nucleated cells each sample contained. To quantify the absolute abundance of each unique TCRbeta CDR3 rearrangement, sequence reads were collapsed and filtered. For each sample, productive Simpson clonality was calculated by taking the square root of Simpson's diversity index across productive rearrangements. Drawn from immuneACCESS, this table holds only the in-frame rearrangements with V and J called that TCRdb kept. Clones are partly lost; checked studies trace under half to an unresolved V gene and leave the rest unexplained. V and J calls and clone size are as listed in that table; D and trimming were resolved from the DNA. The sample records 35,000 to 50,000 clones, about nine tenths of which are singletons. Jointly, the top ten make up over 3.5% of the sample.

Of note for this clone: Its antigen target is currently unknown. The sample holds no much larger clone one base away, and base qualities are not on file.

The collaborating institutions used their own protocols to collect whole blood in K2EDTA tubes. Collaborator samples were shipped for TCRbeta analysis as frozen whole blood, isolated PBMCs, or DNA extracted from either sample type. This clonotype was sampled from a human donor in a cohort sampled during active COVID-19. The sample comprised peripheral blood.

The base sequence is TGTGCCATCAGTGAGTCGGCAGGGATCACTGAAGCTTTCTTT. Its coded protein is CAISESAGITEAFF. The rearrangement joined TRBV10-3 to TRBJ1-1; matching of 5 bases hints at TRBD1 as the D gene. V was cut back by 0 bases and J by 4 bases, leaving a gap of 9 bases between them. Reading from cysteine to phenylalanine, the CDR3 counts 14 amino acids. Only the CDR3 DNA stays, 42 bases, in frame from base 1. The germline V gene yields ENHRY for CDR1 and SYGVKD for CDR2.